Shown below are 19 T cell receptor beta chains from a single sample sequenced in a study of blood T cells in healthy people across ages. For the second PCR, which ran for about 7 to 12 cycles, a sample-barcoded 5' primer and a J-beta primer mix were used. Each CDR3 protein is one row after TCRdb ran MiXCR on the 5' RACE reads. The table records 1.5 million to 2 million distinct CDR3 sequences, about 50% of them present only once. Sequences were obtained from blood. These receptors originate from a woman between 35 and 50 years old in good health.

The rearrangement links TRBV28 to TRBJ2-2; TRBD1 matches at 11 bases. Germline assignment: CDR1 MDHEN and CDR2 SYDVKM. V shed 6 bases and J 6 bases; nucleotides not matched to a gene: 6. This CDR3 has 15 residues. The CDR3 loop reads CASSNRDRGSGELFF. In nucleotides, the CDR3 is TGTGCCAGCAGCAACAGGGACAGGGGGTCCGGGGAGCTGTTTTTT.

This chain links TRBV5-4 with TRBJ2-3, with 11 nucleotides matching TRBD2. The trim removed 4 bases at V and 5 bases at J, leaving 6 bases unmatched. The germline gives CDR1 SGHNT, CDR2 YYREEE (reference sequence). The CDR3 length is 15 residues. CDR3 coding DNA: TGTGCCAGCAGCGTTAGCGGGGGGGGGAAAGATACGCAGTATTTT. This translates into CASSVSGGGKDTQYF.

V gene TRBV7-2 combines with J gene TRBJ2-5; no firm D call. The CDR3 is 15 amino acids. V was pared by 2 bases and J by 4 bases, with 14 bases between. Looked up from germline, CDR1 is SGHTA and CDR2 is FQGNSA. The chain's CDR3 is CASSLRLVYPETQYF. The DNA for the CDR3 is TGTGCCAGCAGCTTAAGACTCGTGTACCCAGAGACCCAGTACTTC.

The J gene is TRBJ2-5, the V gene TRBV28; TRBD2 matches 11 bases. Germline V gene data show CDR1 as MDHEN and CDR2 as SYDVKM. The CDR3 is 14 residues long. Trimming took 5 bases from V and 9 from J; bases not matched to a gene: 8. Here the CDR3 reads CASSLAGGLWAQYF. CDR3 nucleotide sequence: TGTGCCAGCAGTCTAGCGGGGGGCCTGTGGGCCCAGTACTTC.

The V gene is TRBV9, the J gene TRBJ1-2; 9 bases align to TRBD1. Trimming cost V 1 base and J 6 bases; bases outside gene matches: 10. CDR1 and CDR2 (germline): SGDLS, YYNGEE. The CDR3 length is 16 residues. As DNA, the CDR3 is TGTGCCAGCAGCGTAACAGGACAGGGGACTATACATGGCTACACCTTC. It translates to CASSVTGQGTIHGYTF. Variable domain in full (rest from reference TRBV9 and TRBJ1-2): DSGVTQTPKHLITATGQRVTLRCSPRSGDLSVYWYQQSLDQGLQFLIQYYNGEERAKGNILERFSAQQFPDLHSELNLSSLELGDSALYFCASSVTGQGTIHGYTFGSGTRLTVV.

This chain uses TRBV4-3 with TRBJ2-6; D remains unclear. The CDR3 contains 16 residues. Germline loops: CDR1 LGHNA, CDR2 YSLEER. V shed 3 bases and J shed 1 base, with 10 bases lying between them. Written as DNA, the CDR3 is TGCGCCAGCAGCCAGGCCCTGGGATCTGGGGCCAACGTCCTGACTTTC. Translated, it gives CASSQALGSGANVLTF.

V and J are TRBV3-1 and TRBJ2-5, with TRBD2 identical over 9 bases. With V trimmed by 6 bases and J by 3 bases, 8 bases remained unmatched. Germline CDR1 is LGHDT and CDR2 is YNNKEL (reference sequence). This CDR3 has 15 residues. CDR3 in amino acids: CASSPNLAGKETQYF. CDR3 coding DNA: TGTGCCAGCAGTCCTAATCTAGCGGGAAAAGAGACCCAGTACTTC.

In this sample, this clonotype turned up once. The chain is built from TRBV12-3 or TRBV12-4 and TRBJ2-1; D may correspond to TRBD1 or TRBD2 (5 bases each). This CDR3 is 14 amino acids long. Trimming removed 3 bases at V and 13 bases at J, with 19 bases between. The CDR3 is CASSFDPVKGTQFF. Written as DNA, the CDR3 is TGTGCCAGCAGTTTCGACCCGGTCAAGGGGACCCAGTTCTTC.

In its sample, this clonotype was seen a few times. J is TRBJ1-4 and V is TRBV6-2 or TRBV6-3; TRBD1 is a possible D gene (5 bases). The CDR3 sequence is 13 residues long. V was pared by 8 bases and J by 6 bases, with 13 bases between. From germline, CDR1 is MNHEY and CDR2 SVGEGT. CDR3 sequence: CASLSRADEKLFF. In DNA form, the CDR3 reads TGTGCCAGCCTGAGCAGGGCGGATGAAAAACTGTTTTTT.

V and J are TRBV27 and TRBJ1-2; tentative D call: TRBD1 (5 bases). The CDR3 has 13 residues. V lost 6 bases and J lost 5, with 13 bases in between. CDR1 is MNHEY and CDR2 is SMNVEV in the germline V gene (reference sequence). Here the CDR3 DNA reads TGTGCCAGCAGCCCACAGGCTCCGTATGGCTACACCTTC. Residues: CASSPQAPYGYTF.

The CDR3 spells CASSVVTGRPTEAFF. DNA for the CDR3: TGTGCCAGCAGCGTCGTGACAGGGCGACCCACTGAAGCTTTCTTT. This rearrangement joins TRBV6-2 or TRBV6-3 to TRBJ1-1; 7 bases are shared with TRBD1. Unmatched junction bases numbered 11, after V lost 6 bases and J lost 4 bases. CDR1 is MNHEY and CDR2 is SVGEGT in the germline V gene. The CDR3 runs 15 residues.

CDR3: CASSLDGQASYGYTF. The CDR3 nucleotides read TGCGCCAGCAGCTTGGATGGACAGGCCTCCTATGGCTACACCTTC. The chain links TRBV5-1 to TRBJ1-2; 7 positions match TRBD1. J lost 4 bases, V lost 0 bases, and 6 bases had no gene match. CDR1 and CDR2 from the germline V gene are SGHRS and YFSETQ. The CDR3 consists of 15 residues.

This clonotype was detected only once. V usage is TRBV20-1 and J usage is TRBJ1-1; D is undetermined. Trimming cost V 3 bases and J 4 bases, with 15 bases left between them. The CDR3 spans 14 residues. Germline assignment: CDR1 DFQATT and CDR2 SNEGSKA (reference sequence). CDR3 sequence: CSASASRLSTEAFF. The CDR3 DNA reads as TGCAGTGCTAGCGCCAGCAGGCTGAGCACTGAAGCTTTCTTT.

The chain combines TRBV25-1 with TRBJ1-5, with 7 bases that match TRBD1. Trimming at V came to 2 bases and at J to 4 bases, leaving 5 bases not matched to a gene. This CDR3 contains 15 residues. Germline values: CDR1 MGHDK, CDR2 SYGVNS. The CDR3 is CASSEPGQINQPQHF. The CDR3 coding sequence is TGTGCCAGCAGTGAACCGGGACAGATTAATCAGCCCCAGCATTTT. The variable domain in full, completed from reference TRBV25-1 and TRBJ1-5, reads EADIYQTPRYLVIGTGKKITLECSQTMGHDKMYWYQQDPGMELHLIHYSYGVNSTEKGDLSSESTVSRIRTEHFPLTLESARPSHTSQYLCASSEPGQINQPQHFGDGTRLSIL.

This clonotype was observed a handful of times. V usage is TRBV12-3 or TRBV12-4 and J usage is TRBJ1-5; 9 bases are shared with TRBD1. The V and J ends lost 6 bases and 5 bases, in that order; junction bases with no gene match: 11. The CDR3 has 16 amino acids. CDR3 loop: CASSPYGTGSDQPQHF. The CDR3 nucleotides are TGTGCCAGCAGCCCCTATGGGACAGGGAGTGATCAGCCCCAGCATTTT.

The V call is TRBV7-6, the J call TRBJ2-1; 7 nucleotides match TRBD1. Germline V CDR1 and CDR2: SGHVS, FNYEAQ. With 2 bases clipped from V and 0 bases from J, the junction kept 7 bases outside the gene matches. This CDR3 has 17 amino acids. The CDR3 here is CASSLRLGDSSYNEQFF. CDR3 bases: TGTGCCAGCAGCTTACGTTTGGGGGACAGCTCCTACAATGAGCAGTTCTTC.

This sequence joins TRBV20-1 and TRBJ1-2; no definite D call. V shed 0 bases and J shed 8 bases, with 16 bases lying between them. The V gene's germline CDR1 is DFQATT and CDR2 SNEGSKA (reference sequence). The CDR3 totals 14 residues. The CDR3, as DNA: TGCAGTGCTAGAGATGGACGGGAGCTCTACGGCTACACCTTC. It yields the protein CSARDGRELYGYTF.

J is TRBJ2-5 and V is TRBV3-1; D unresolved. The germline V and J ends were trimmed by 1 base and 7 bases, with 10 bases remaining between them. The CDR3 loop spans 13 amino acids. The germline V gene has CDR1 LGHDT and CDR2 YNNKEL (reference sequence). CDR3 loop: CASSQGTLGTQYF. The CDR3 DNA reads as TGTGCCAGCAGCCAAGGTACTCTGGGGACCCAGTACTTC.

This chain uses TRBV20-1 with TRBJ2-5, with D perhaps matching TRBD2 (6 bases). CDR1 and CDR2 (germline): DFQATT, SNEGSKA (reference sequence). This CDR3 comprises 11 residues. For the CDR3, the DNA is TGCAGCGTCGGGGGACAAGAGACCCAGTACTTC. The encoded protein is CSVGGQETQYF.